One sample yielded the 9 T cell receptor beta chains listed below, sequenced in a study of T cell changes during pregnancy in multiple sclerosis. Assay: immunoSEQ multiplex PCR; the TCRdb copy retains only in-frame clones and omits some. The table lists tens of thousands of clones, roughly 94% of them singletons, with more than 4% in the top ten. This material consisted of peripheral blood, taken in the first trimester of pregnancy. These receptors were collected from a female donor in good health, enrolled as a control in a pregnancy study.

The chain carries TRBV7-8 and TRBJ1-5, with TRBD1 identical over 7 bases. The trim removed 0 bases at V and 6 bases at J, leaving 2 bases unmatched. Germline CDR1 and CDR2: SGHVS and FQNEAQ. The CDR3 has 14 amino acids. CDR3 sequence: CASSLAGQLQPQHF. The CDR3 DNA is TGTGCCAGCAGCTTAGCGGGACAGCTTCAGCCCCAGCATTTT.

A single count supports this clone. V is TRBV7-9 and J is TRBJ1-1; D unclear. In germline, CDR1 is SEHNR, CDR2 FQNEAQ (reference sequence). The V gene lost 5 bases and the J gene lost 1 base, with 14 bases spanning the gap. This CDR3 is built from 15 residues. CDR3 amino acids: CASSPTSPGNTEAFF. CDR3 nucleotide sequence: TGTGCCAGCAGCCCTACCTCCCCAGGGAACACTGAAGCTTTCTTT.

The chain is built from TRBV11-3 and TRBJ2-7; TRBD1 might be the D (6 bases). V lost 0 bases, J lost 1 base, and 7 bases lay in between. This CDR3 is built from 14 residues. The germline V gene has CDR1 SGHNT and CDR2 YENEEA. Written as DNA, the CDR3 is TGTGCCAGCAGCTTAGAGACAGGATCCTACGAGCAGTACTTC. Its protein product is CASSLETGSYEQYF.

The chain recombines TRBV6-6 with TRBJ1-5, with 8 bases fitting TRBD1. Trimming at V came to 4 bases and at J to 3 bases, leaving 8 bases not matched to a gene. The CDR3 loop spans 16 amino acids. The germline V gene has CDR1 MNHNY and CDR2 SVGAGI (reference sequence). CDR3 sequence (DNA): TGTGCCAGCAGTTTTACAGGGGGAATGAACAATCAGCCCCAGCATTTT. Translated: CASSFTGGMNNQPQHF.

The chain links TRBV2 to TRBJ1-4, with D perhaps matching TRBD1 (5 bases). The germline V gene encodes CDR1 SNHLY and CDR2 FYNNEI. V was cut by 4 bases and J by 2 bases, with 8 bases left in between. The CDR3 extends over 14 amino acids. CDR3 protein: CASSGKGTNEKLFF. The CDR3 nucleotides read TGTGCCAGCAGTGGAAAGGGGACTAATGAAAAACTGTTTTTT.

The chain combines TRBV9 with TRBJ2-2; 14 positions agree with TRBD2. Germline lookup yields CDR1 SGDLS and CDR2 YYNGEE. This CDR3 comprises 16 residues. V shed 4 bases, J shed 5 bases, and the junction held 4 bases outside the gene matches. CDR3: CASSSTSGRGTGELFF. For the CDR3, the DNA is TGTGCCAGCAGCTCGACTAGCGGGAGGGGAACCGGGGAGCTGTTTTTT.

This clone appeared once. J is TRBJ1-1 and V is TRBV27; D ambiguous. Deletions cut 7 bases from V and 3 bases from J, with 15 bases between. CDR1 and CDR2 from the germline V gene are MNHEY and SMNVEV (reference sequence). The CDR3 is made up of 14 amino acids. CDR3 residues: CASKAIVEDTEAFF. The CDR3 nucleotides read TGTGCCAGCAAGGCGATAGTGGAGGACACTGAAGCTTTCTTT.

The rearrangement uses TRBV11-2 and TRBJ2-6; possible D gene TRBD2, 5 bases. The CDR3 runs to 14 residues. Germline lookup yields CDR1 SGHAT and CDR2 FQNNGV. V lost 7 bases and J lost 9, with 16 bases in between. The CDR3 sequence is CASTLARLGNVLTF. CDR3 coding DNA: TGTGCCAGCACCCTAGCCCGTCTTGGCAACGTCCTGACTTTC.

This rearrangement joins TRBV9 to TRBJ1-2, with D possibly TRBD1 on 5 matching bases. Trimming removed 0 bases from V and 3 bases from J, with 9 bases in between. The germline V gene has CDR1 SGDLS and CDR2 YYNGEE. The CDR3 has 14 amino acids. For the CDR3, the DNA is TGTGCCAGCAGCGTAGAGGGGCTGGACTATGGCTACACCTTC. It is translated as CASSVEGLDYGYTF. The entire variable domain, with the rest obtained from reference TRBV9 and TRBJ1-2, is as follows: DSGVTQTPKHLITATGQRVTLRCSPRSGDLSVYWYQQSLDQGLQFLIQYYNGEERAKGNILERFSAQQFPDLHSELNLSSLELGDSALYFCASSVEGLDYGYTFGSGTRLTVV.